The 2 T cell receptor beta chains below come from one sample, sequenced in a study of CD4 T cells in lung cancer. From the same resection, lung tissue at least 3 cm from the malignant lesion was taken. Only in-frame clones appear in the TCRdb table, and some are missing; sequencing was by immunoSEQ multiplex PCR. There are roughly 9,800 clones in the sample; 50% to 80% occur only once, and 15% lies in the top ten. Input material: normal lung tissue taken away from the tumor. These receptors were collected from a man aged 60-69 years with non-small cell lung cancer.

This rearrangement joins TRBV28 to TRBJ1-2; a possible D gene is TRBD1 (5 bases). CDR1 is MDHEN and CDR2 is SYDVKM in the germline V gene. This CDR3 is 12 amino acids long. The V gene lost 3 bases and the J gene lost 8 bases, with 10 bases spanning the gap. The CDR3 sequence is CASSFRVGGYTF. CDR3 nucleotide sequence: TGTGCCAGCAGTTTCAGGGTCGGCGGCTACACCTTC.

This CDR3 is CATSRGGGGSETQYF. CDR3 coding DNA: TGTGCCACCAGCAGAGGCGGCGGGGGGTCGGAGACCCAGTACTTC. The chain combines TRBV15 with TRBJ2-5; 8 bases match TRBD2. Germline assignment: CDR1 LNHNV and CDR2 YYDKDF (reference sequence). The CDR3 runs to 15 residues. V was clipped by 1 base and J by 5 bases; unmatched bases: 6.